This T cell receptor (beta chain) emerged from a study of cytomegalovirus exposure and HLA in healthy donors. Study-level background: The 110 or so validation repertoires were produced on the same platform as the roughly 660 repertoires of the first cohort. This was reported in a later analysis.

The table came from immunoSEQ multiplex PCR; TCRdb's copy has only in-frame clones and leaves some out. The repertoire holds a few hundred thousand clones, with around 89% as singletons. Germline lookup yields CDR1 MNHEY and CDR2 SVGAGI. V was pared by 3 bases and J by 0 bases, with 10 bases between. This CDR3 is 15 amino acids long. Notes on this clone: Its antigen is unidentified.

Study-level points and caveats: The majority of TCR sequences were rare, yet some public TCRs appeared in many donors.

The genes are TRBV6-5 and TRBJ2-3; unclear D gene. The sample taken for sequencing was PBMCs. The sequence was obtained from a woman under 30 in good health and CMV-seronegative. CDR3 in DNA: TGTGCCAGCAGTTATGGCGGCTCTAGCACAGATACGCAGTATTTT. Amino acid sequence: CASSYGGSSTDTQYF.